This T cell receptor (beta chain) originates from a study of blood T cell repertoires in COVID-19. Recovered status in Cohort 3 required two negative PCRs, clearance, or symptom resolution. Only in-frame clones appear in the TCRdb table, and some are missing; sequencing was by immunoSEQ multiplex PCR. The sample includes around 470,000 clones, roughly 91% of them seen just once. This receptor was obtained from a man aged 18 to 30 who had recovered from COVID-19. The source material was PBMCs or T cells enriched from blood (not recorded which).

CDR3 sequence reads: CASSGDIPRSGNTIYF. The CDR3 DNA reads as TGTGCCAGCAGTGGGGACATTCCACGCTCTGGAAACACCATATATTTT. The genes are TRBV6-1 and TRBJ1-3; perhaps TRBD1 as D (6 bases). The CDR3 runs to 16 residues. The V end was cut by 4 bases, the J end by 0 bases, with 13 bases between. Germline lookup yields CDR1 MNHNS and CDR2 SASEGT.